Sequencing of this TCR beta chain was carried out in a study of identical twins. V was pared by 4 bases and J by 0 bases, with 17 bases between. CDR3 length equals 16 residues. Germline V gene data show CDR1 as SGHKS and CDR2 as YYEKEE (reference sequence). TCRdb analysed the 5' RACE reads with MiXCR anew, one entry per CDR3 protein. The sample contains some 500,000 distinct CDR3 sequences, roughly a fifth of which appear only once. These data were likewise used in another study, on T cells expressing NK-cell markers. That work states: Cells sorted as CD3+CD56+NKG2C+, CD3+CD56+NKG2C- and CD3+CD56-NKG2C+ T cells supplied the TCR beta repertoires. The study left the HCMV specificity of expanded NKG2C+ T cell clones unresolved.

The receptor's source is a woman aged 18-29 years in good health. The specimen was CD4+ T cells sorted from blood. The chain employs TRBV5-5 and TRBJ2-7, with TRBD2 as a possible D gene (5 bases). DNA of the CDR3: TGTGCCAGCAGCCTCCCTTCCGGGAAGAGCTCCTACGAGCAGTACTTC. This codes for CASSLPSGKSSYEQYF.